This TCR beta chain was captured in a study of T-cell reconstitution after alpha-beta-depleted transplantation in children. It was with unique molecular identifiers that the TCRbeta library was prepared. In TCRdb, the PCR reads were re-called with MiXCR into one record per CDR3 protein. Altogether 200,000 to 250,000 distinct CDR3 sequences are present, approximately 6.9% being singletons, with the ten largest covering approximately 6%. The CDR3 spans 16 residues. Germline lookup yields CDR1 SGHTA and CDR2 FQGNSA. In its sample, this clonotype was seen many times. Its ends do not fully match the called genes, so a read error is possible.

The chain employs TRBV7-2 and TRBJ2-3; possible D gene TRBD2, 5 bases. The specimen was PBMCs, collected before TCRalphabeta/CD19-depleted stem cell transplant. This TCR was sampled from a boy aged 2 to 10 with acute lymphoblastic leukemia, due to receive a stem cell transplant. The CDR3 here is CASSLAQRTFSDTQYF. The CDR3 region has the DNA TGTGCCAGCAGCCTAGCCCAGCGGACCTTCTCAGATACGCAGTATTTT.